The clone carrying this T cell receptor (beta chain) appeared a few times. The antigen remains undetermined. These data originate in a study of T cell repertoires in cytomegalovirus infection. Study background: In public TCR beta signatures, there were indications of both CMV infection and matching HLA type.

In TCRdb, the reads were re-called with MiXCR into one record per CDR3 protein. Here the sample spans over 85,000 distinct CDR3 sequences, about 15% being singletons. Study findings and constraints: The ex vivo response was dominated by HLA-C-restricted CMV-specific TCR beta clonotypes. Accumulated public TCR beta family frequency recognized individuals carrying CMV together with the relevant HLA.

The TCR originated in a human donor in good health (CMV status not recorded). Some clones in this sample may be carry-over from other donors' samples. Sequencing input: PBMCs.

CDR3 DNA: TGTGCCAGCAGCCGCGCGGGGGGAGCGAACACCGGGGAGCTGTTTTTT. This gives the protein CASSRAGGANTGELFF. The rearrangement links TRBV7-9 to TRBJ2-2; 8 bases are shared with TRBD2. The CDR3 is 16 amino acids. The V and J ends lost 5 bases and 0 bases, in that order; junction bases with no gene match: 5. Germline loops: CDR1 SEHNR, CDR2 FQNEAQ (reference sequence).